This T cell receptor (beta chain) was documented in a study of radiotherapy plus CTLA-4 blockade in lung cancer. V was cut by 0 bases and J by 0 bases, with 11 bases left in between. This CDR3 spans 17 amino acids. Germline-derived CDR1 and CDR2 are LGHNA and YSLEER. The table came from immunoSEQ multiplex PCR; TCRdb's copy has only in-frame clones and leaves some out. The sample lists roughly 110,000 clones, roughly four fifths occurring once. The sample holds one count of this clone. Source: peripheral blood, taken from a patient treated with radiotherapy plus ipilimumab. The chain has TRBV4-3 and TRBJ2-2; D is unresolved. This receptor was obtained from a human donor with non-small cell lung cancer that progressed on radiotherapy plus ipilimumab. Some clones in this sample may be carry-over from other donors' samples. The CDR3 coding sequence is TGCGCCAGCAGCCAAGATCTGTTGAGAACGAACACCGGGGAGCTGTTTTTT. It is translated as CASSQDLLRTNTGELFF.